Described below is a single T cell receptor (beta chain) sequence and its context. Antigen: not known. Study observations and caveats: Whole repertoires were not studied in the larger cohort, only one V-J beta rearrangement. Tumor-infiltrating Treg TCR alpha and beta sequences overlapped most with tumor naive CD4+ T cells, then blood naive. The TCR gene usage of tumor memory CD4+ T cells clustered together with blood and lymph node memory CD4+ cells and with lymph node naive CD4+ cells.

Constant-region reverse primers amplified full-length variable regions, followed by semi-nested Nested Universal Primer A PCR. Each CDR3 protein is one row after TCRdb ran MiXCR on the 5' RACE reads. The data show roughly 46,000 distinct CDR3 sequences, 28% seen once. Germline V gives CDR1 MNHEY, CDR2 SMNVEV (reference sequence). The CDR3 has 16 amino acids. J gave up 0 bases and V 8 bases, and 8 bases lay outside the gene matches. This chain links TRBV27 with TRBJ2-1; 9 bases align to TRBD1. Sequenced input: naive CD4+ T cells sorted from blood. Documented subset: naive CD4+ T cells, CD4+CD45RA+CD25-. The sequence derives from a female donor with breast cancer. The CDR3 reads CASRDRDTYSYNEQFF. DNA of the CDR3: TGTGCCAGCCGGGACAGGGACACTTACTCCTACAATGAGCAGTTCTTC.